This T cell receptor (beta chain) appears in the sequencing data of a study of blood T cell repertoires in COVID-19. Study-level background: The United States, Italy and Spain provided the acute and convalescent COVID-19 samples.

This CDR3 contains 14 residues. The V gene lost 5 bases and the J gene lost 0 bases, with 8 bases spanning the gap. Germline CDR1 is MDHEN and CDR2 is SYDVKM. Sequencing used immunoSEQ multiplex PCR; TCRdb keeps in-frame clones, though not all of them. The sample contains around 80,000 clones, around 80% of which appear only once. This receptor was taken from a man aged 50 to 60 with COVID-19, enrolled during active disease. The chain employs TRBV28 and TRBJ2-1; D call uncertain. Source material: peripheral blood. DNA of the CDR3: TGTGCCAGCAGTAAGGAGAGCTCCTACAATGAGCAGTTCTTC. It translates to CASSKESSYNEQFF.